Listed below are T cell receptor beta chains from one sample, sequenced in a study of blood T cells in healthy people across ages. One entry per CDR3 protein results from TCRdb running MiXCR on the 5' RACE reads. The sample includes approximately 600,000 distinct CDR3 sequences, roughly 58% of them seen just once. The specimen sequenced was blood. Receptors originate from a man between 60 and 70 years old in good health. Both conserved end residues are part of each CDR3. D genes are given only for firm matches. A row's size may be missing; if present it is once, few, many or a size class.

d_call,v_call,j_call,clone_size,cdr3_nt,cdr3_aa
-,TRBV9,TRBJ2-1,-,TGTGCCAGCAGCGTGGACCCTAGCTCCTACAATGAGCAGTTCTTC,CASSVDPSSYNEQFF
-,TRBV15,TRBJ1-5,many,TGTGCCACCAGCATACTCGGGGCAGGGAAACGCAATCAGCCCCAGCATTTT,CATSILGAGKRNQPQHF
TRBD2,TRBV3-1,TRBJ2-7,-,TGTGCCAGCAGCAGGGGAGCGGGGGGCCACGAGCAGTACTTC,CASSRGAGGHEQYF
-,TRBV25-1,TRBJ1-6,-,TGTGCCAGCAGTCAGGGGTTGAGAAATTCACCCCTCCACTTT,CASSQGLRNSPLHF
TRBD2,TRBV6-6,TRBJ2-7,-,TGTGCCAGCAGTCCCCTCCAGGGGAGCGGGGGAAATGAGCAGTACTTC,CASSPLQGSGGNEQYF
-,TRBV14,TRBJ2-5,few,TGTGCCAGCAGCCCTACCCTTATCGAGACCCAGTACTTC,CASSPTLIETQYF
-,TRBV15,TRBJ1-4,-,TGTCCCACCACCCGGGACACCGCAACTAATGAAAAACTGTTTTTT,CPTTRDTATNEKLFF
-,TRBV29-1,TRBJ2-3,-,TGCAGCGTTGAAACCCAGGGTTCAGATACGCAGTATTTT,CSVETQGSDTQYF
-,TRBV9,TRBJ1-4,-,TGTGCCAGCAGCGTCGAAGGGCACCCGGGGGAAAAACTGTTTTTT,CASSVEGHPGEKLFF
-,TRBV29-1,TRBJ2-5,many,TGCAGCGTTGACAACAGGGGAGGAGAGACCCAGTACTTC,CSVDNRGGETQYF
-,TRBV9,TRBJ2-7,-,TGTGCCAGCAGCATACAGGGCCACTCCTACGAGCAGTACTTC,CASSIQGHSYEQYF
TRBD1,TRBV24-1,TRBJ2-5,-,TGTGCCACCAGCGAGGGACAGGGCATAGAGACCCAGTACTTC,CATSEGQGIETQYF
TRBD2,TRBV9,TRBJ2-7,-,TGTGCCAGCGGCGTAGGAGCGGGGGCGTACAATGAGCAGTACTTC,CASGVGAGAYNEQYF
-,TRBV5-1,TRBJ2-3,-,TGCGCCAGCAGAGCCGGGACCACAGATACGCAGTATTTT,CASRAGTTDTQYF